Described below is a single T cell receptor (beta chain) sequence and its context. Its target is not known. The CDR3 loop spans 14 amino acids. V gave up 3 bases and J gave up 3 bases, with 9 bases separating them. This sample is part of a study of read filtering for tumor transcriptome and immune sequencing. Study-wide context: The cohort had more than 16 men and under 15 women aged about 40 to 90, mean around 63 years. By R-ISS, stages I, II and III held roughly 8, 15 and 7 patients. Points from the study as a whole: Dropping single-read clonotypes raised IR-seq and RNA-seq shared-clonotype correlation.

Molecular barcoded adaptors covering alpha/delta and beta/gamma chains were used on approximately 440 ng RNA. TCRdb called the reads again in MiXCR, with one record for every CDR3 protein. This sample carries about 37,000 distinct CDR3 sequences, roughly 13% of them seen once, and the ten largest clones take roughly 40%. The sequence came from a donor at least 40 years old with multiple myeloma. The chain uses TRBV12-3 or TRBV12-4 and TRBJ1-5; a possible D gene is TRBD1 (5 bases). The sample comprised a population of CD138-negative cells sorted from bone marrow. CDR3 protein: CASSLGLLNQPQHF. In DNA, the CDR3 is TGTGCCAGCAGTTTGGGACTGCTCAATCAGCCCCAGCATTTT.